A single sample is the source of the 15 T cell receptor beta chains below, sequenced in a study of blood T cell repertoires in COVID-19 (dated by TCRdb to about 2020). Library preparation used the immunoSEQ multiplex PCR assay. The immuneACCESS repertoire file appears here via TCRdb, limited to in-frame rearrangements. These files lack a portion of the clones; in checked studies, under half of the deficit traces to unresolved V genes, and the cause of the others is not known. The sample profile shows tens of thousands of clones; about 74% of them were found once. The ten top clones hold about half of the sample. Sequencing was performed on peripheral blood. The receptors stem from a human donor in a cohort sampled during active COVID-19.

J is TRBJ2-7 and V is TRBV6-6, with TRBD1 matching over 7 bases. CDR1 MNHNY and CDR2 SVGAGI come from the germline V gene (reference sequence). The CDR3 has 14 residues. The V gene end was trimmed by 6 bases and the J gene end by 2 bases; junction bases not matched to a gene: 7. The CDR3 coding sequence is TGTGCCAGCAGAGACGACAGGGTCGCCTACGAGCAGTACTTC. Encoded protein: CASRDDRVAYEQYF.

The genes are TRBV7-2 and TRBJ2-7, with TRBD2 identical over 8 bases. Germline V CDR1 and CDR2: SGHTA, FQGNSA. The V segment lost 4 bases and the J segment 1 base; nucleotides outside the gene matches: 6. This CDR3 contains 15 residues. CDR3 bases: TGTGCCAGCAGCTCTCGGGAGGGCAGATCCTACGAGCAGTACTTC. It yields the protein CASSSREGRSYEQYF. The full variable domain, with the rest looked up from reference TRBV7-2 and TRBJ2-7, is GAGVSQSPSNKVTEKGKDVELRCDPISGHTALYWYRQSLGQGLEFLIYFQGNSAPDKSGLPSDRFSAERTGGSVSTLTIQRTQQEDSAVYLCASSSREGRSYEQYFGPGTRLTVT.

This rearrangement joins TRBV4-1 to TRBJ1-5; perhaps TRBD1 as D (6 bases). Per germline, CDR1 MGHRA and CDR2 YSYEKL. The CDR3 runs to 16 residues. Trimming pared 1 base from V and 6 bases from J, leaving 16 bases between. The CDR3 region has the DNA TGCGCCAGCAGCCAAGTGGATGGGGGCCCCGGTCAGCCCCAGCATTTT. This gives the protein CASSQVDGGPGQPQHF.

J is TRBJ2-3 and V is TRBV9, with 10 nucleotides matching TRBD1. With V trimmed by 0 bases and J by 4 bases, 2 bases remained unmatched. CDR1 SGDLS and CDR2 YYNGEE come from the germline V gene. The CDR3 contains 15 residues. The CDR3 DNA sequence: TGTGCCAGCAGCGTAGGACAGGGGGCGGCAGATACGCAGTATTTT. This gives the protein CASSVGQGAADTQYF.

This rearrangement joins TRBV7-2 to TRBJ1-3, with TRBD1 as a possible D gene (5 bases). The CDR3 runs to 14 residues. Germline V lookup: CDR1 SGHTA, CDR2 FQGNSA. Trimming took off 5 bases at V and 0 bases at J, with 8 bases between the two ends. The CDR3 loop is CASSPDTSGNTIYF. CDR3 in DNA: TGTGCCAGCAGCCCGGACACCTCTGGAAACACCATATATTTT.

The J gene is TRBJ1-1, the V gene TRBV7-8; 7 bases agree with TRBD1. V lost 5 bases and J lost 0; bases outside the gene matches: 9. The CDR3 loop spans 16 amino acids. Germline lookup yields CDR1 SGHVS and CDR2 FQNEAQ. The CDR3, as DNA: TGTGCCAGCAGCCCTCGGGACAGCGCCATGAACACTGAAGCTTTCTTT. Protein: CASSPRDSAMNTEAFF.

The chain is built from TRBV6-5 and TRBJ2-7; D perhaps matches TRBD1 (6 bases). The CDR3 runs to 13 residues. Germline-derived CDR1 and CDR2 are MNHEY and SVGAGI. With 7 bases removed from V and 1 base from J, the gap between germline ends came to 11 bases. This CDR3 is CASTGQKSYEQYF. The CDR3 nucleotides are TGTGCCAGCACCGGACAGAAATCCTACGAGCAGTACTTC.

J is TRBJ2-1 and V is TRBV5-4; tentative D call: TRBD2 (5 bases). V shed 6 bases and J shed 6 bases, with 13 bases lying between them. This CDR3 has 13 residues. Looked up from germline, CDR1 is SGHNT and CDR2 is YYREEE (reference sequence). CDR3 protein: CASMGSLSNEQFF. The CDR3 coding sequence is TGTGCCAGCATGGGGAGCCTAAGCAATGAGCAGTTCTTC.

The rearrangement uses TRBV6-5 and TRBJ2-5; D gene unclear. Germline values: CDR1 MNHEY, CDR2 SVGAGI. Trimming pared 3 bases from V and 1 base from J, leaving 12 bases between. This CDR3 has 15 residues. The CDR3 DNA reads as TGTGCCAGCAGTTATTACAAAACCCCCCAAGAGACCCAGTACTTC. It translates to CASSYYKTPQETQYF.

The gene calls are TRBV19 and TRBJ2-7; 7 bases match TRBD1. Germline V gene data show CDR1 as LNHDA and CDR2 as SQIVND (reference sequence). CDR3 length equals 14 residues. The J segment lost 4 bases and the V segment lost 2 bases, leaving 5 bases of the junction unmatched. CDR3 protein: CASSIRTGGYEQYF. The CDR3 DNA is TGTGCCAGTAGTATACGGACAGGAGGTTACGAGCAGTACTTC.

The V call is TRBV30, the J call TRBJ2-5, with D possibly being TRBD1 (6 bases). Germline V lookup: CDR1 GTSNPN, CDR2 SVGIG (reference sequence). Trimming pared 5 bases from V and 3 bases from J, leaving 10 bases between. CDR3 size: 12 residues. The CDR3: CAWQDRKETQYF. The CDR3 DNA sequence: TGTGCCTGGCAGGACAGAAAAGAGACCCAGTACTTC.

This rearrangement joins TRBV19 to TRBJ2-1; 9 bases line up with TRBD1. The CDR3 has 15 amino acids. The germline V gene encodes CDR1 LNHDA and CDR2 SQIVND (reference sequence). The V segment lost 4 bases and the J segment 8 bases; nucleotides outside the gene matches: 9. The CDR3 loop reads CASSTAGTGTDEQFF. The CDR3 DNA reads TGTGCCAGTAGTACCGCGGGGACAGGGACCGATGAGCAGTTCTTC.

V is TRBV5-1 and J is TRBJ1-1; D ambiguous. The CDR3 spans 13 residues. Trimming shortened V by 2 bases and J by 3 bases, and 8 bases separated the two germline ends. CDR1 is SGHRS, CDR2 YFSETQ, per germline. The CDR3 DNA reads as TGCGCCAGCAGCTTATTAATTTACACTGAAGCTTTCTTT. Its translation: CASSLLIYTEAFF.

This chain connects TRBV28 to TRBJ2-6, with 7 bases lining up with TRBD1. Per the germline V gene, CDR1 is MDHEN and CDR2 is SYDVKM. The CDR3 is 15 residues long. V shed 6 bases, J shed 1 base, and the junction held 3 bases outside the gene matches. CDR3 sequence: CASRVRGSGANVLTF. Written as DNA, the CDR3 is TGTGCCAGCAGAGTCAGGGGGTCTGGGGCCAACGTCCTGACTTTC.

The rearrangement links TRBV5-1 to TRBJ2-7; 8 bases are a match to TRBD2. CDR3 length equals 15 residues. With 0 bases clipped from V and 7 bases from J, the junction kept 9 bases outside the gene matches. Germline lookup yields CDR1 SGHRS and CDR2 YFSETQ. For the CDR3, the DNA is TGCGCCAGCAGCTTGGTAGTAGCGGGAACTGGGGAGCAGTACTTC. It encodes CASSLVVAGTGEQYF.